This TCR beta chain came from a study of T cell changes during pregnancy in multiple sclerosis. Clones were sequenced by immunoSEQ multiplex PCR, and TCRdb holds only the in-frame ones, with some missing. The sample lists about 73,000 clones, about 92% occurring once. From germline, CDR1 is SGDLS and CDR2 YYNGEE. V shed 3 bases and J 8 bases; nucleotides not matched to a gene: 7. The CDR3 length is 15 residues. The chain is built from TRBV9 and TRBJ1-4, with 10 bases aligning to TRBD1. This receptor was obtained from a female donor in good health, enrolled as a control in a pregnancy study. The sample here was peripheral blood, taken in the third trimester of pregnancy. The CDR3 DNA follows: TGTGCCAGCAGCGCGTCCGGGACAGGGGAGGAAAAACTGTTTTTT. Translating it yields CASSASGTGEEKLFF.